This T cell receptor beta chain was identified during a study of cytomegalovirus exposure and HLA in healthy donors. Study at large: Across 350 to 500 genotyped donors, just over 80% landed in the Caucasian-associated ancestry cluster.

With regard to this clone: No antigen is known for it.

Primers for the PCR totalled 60 Vbeta and 13 Jbeta. Some clones are missing from TCRdb's copy, which holds only in-frame ones; the method was immunoSEQ multiplex PCR. Of 150,000 to 200,000 clones detected, around 77% appear once; the ten largest clones hold roughly 1.4%. CDR1 and CDR2 (germline): SNHLY, FYNNEI. V trimming: 2 bases; J trimming: 4 bases; junction bases outside the gene matches: 10. This CDR3 contains 16 residues. Whole-study findings and limits: A few chains tied to CMV proved CMV antigen-specific in vitro. CMV serostatus was the only recorded immune exposure for donors. Published work reported that the classifier diagnosed cytomegalovirus status with high specificity and sensitivity.

Sequencing used PBMCs. The receptor was isolated from a woman aged 25 to 45 in good health and CMV-seronegative. The rearrangement links TRBV2 to TRBJ1-2, with 7 positions matching TRBD1. The chain's CDR3 is CASSEMMGQPFYGYTF. In DNA, the CDR3 is TGTGCCAGCAGTGAAATGATGGGACAGCCCTTCTATGGCTACACCTTC.